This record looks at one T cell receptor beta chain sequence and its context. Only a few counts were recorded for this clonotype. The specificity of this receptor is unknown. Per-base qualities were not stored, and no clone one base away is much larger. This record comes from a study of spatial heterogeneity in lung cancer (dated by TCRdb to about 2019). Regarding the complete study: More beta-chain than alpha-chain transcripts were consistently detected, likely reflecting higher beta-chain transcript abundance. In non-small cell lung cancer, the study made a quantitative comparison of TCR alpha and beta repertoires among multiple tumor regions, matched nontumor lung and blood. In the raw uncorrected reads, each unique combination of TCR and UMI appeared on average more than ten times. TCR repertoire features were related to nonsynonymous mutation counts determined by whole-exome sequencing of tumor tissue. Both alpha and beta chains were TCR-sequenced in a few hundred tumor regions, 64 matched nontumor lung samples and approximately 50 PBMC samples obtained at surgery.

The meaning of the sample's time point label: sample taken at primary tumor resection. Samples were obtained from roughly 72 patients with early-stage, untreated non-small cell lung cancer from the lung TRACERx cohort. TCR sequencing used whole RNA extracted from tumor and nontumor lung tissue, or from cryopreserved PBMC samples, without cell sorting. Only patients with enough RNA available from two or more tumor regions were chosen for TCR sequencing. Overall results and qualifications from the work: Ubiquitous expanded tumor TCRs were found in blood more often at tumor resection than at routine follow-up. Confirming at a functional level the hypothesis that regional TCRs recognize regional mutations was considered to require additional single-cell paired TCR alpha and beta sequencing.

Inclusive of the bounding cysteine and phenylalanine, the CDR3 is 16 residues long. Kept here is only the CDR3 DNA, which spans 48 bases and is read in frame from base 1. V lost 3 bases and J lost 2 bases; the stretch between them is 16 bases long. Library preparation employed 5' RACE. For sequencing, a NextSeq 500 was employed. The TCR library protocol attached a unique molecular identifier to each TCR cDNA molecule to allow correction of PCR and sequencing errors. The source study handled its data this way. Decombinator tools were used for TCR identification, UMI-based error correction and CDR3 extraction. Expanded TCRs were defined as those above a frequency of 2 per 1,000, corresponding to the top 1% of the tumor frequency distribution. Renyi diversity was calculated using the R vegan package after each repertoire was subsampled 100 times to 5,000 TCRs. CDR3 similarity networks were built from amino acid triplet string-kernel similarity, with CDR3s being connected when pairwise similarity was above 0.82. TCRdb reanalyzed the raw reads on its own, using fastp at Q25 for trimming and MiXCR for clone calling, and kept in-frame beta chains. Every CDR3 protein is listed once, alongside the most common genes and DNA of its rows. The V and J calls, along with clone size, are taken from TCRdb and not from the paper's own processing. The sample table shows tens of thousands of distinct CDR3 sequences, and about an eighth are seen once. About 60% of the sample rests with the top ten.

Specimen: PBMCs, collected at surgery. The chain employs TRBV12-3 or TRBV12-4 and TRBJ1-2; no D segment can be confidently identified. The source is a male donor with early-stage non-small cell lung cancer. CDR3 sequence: CASSFGIGRTNYGYTF. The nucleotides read TGTGCCAGCAGTTTTGGAATTGGCAGGACCAACTATGGCTACACCTTC.